This T cell receptor beta chain was sequenced during a study of T cells after yellow fever vaccination (dated by TCRdb to between 2018 and 2020). For context, the study as a whole: Using CD3, CD45RA, CCR7 and CD95 staining, memory subsets (EM, EMRA, CM and Tscm) were sorted on a BD FACS Aria III. The SMART-Seq v4 Ultra Low Input RNA kit was used to prepare libraries from fractions with low cell numbers. To follow T-cell clones before and after primary and booster YFV17D yellow fever vaccination, bulk TCR alpha and beta repertoires were sequenced over time. Two healthy male donors, one aged 18 to 30 and one aged 30 to 40 years, were included in the cohort. Bulk PBMC replicates and cell subsets were isolated from blood drawn at multiple timepoints before and after both primary and secondary immunization. Memory subsets were sorted on days 0, 15 and 45 and at 18 months following primary vaccination, and on days 0, 15 and 45 following the 30-year booster. General findings and caveats noted by the study authors: On day 0, almost all vaccine-responding clonotypes were below detection in the sorted memory subsets. After the booster, most of the clones that had expanded following primary vaccination were detected again (96% of CD4 and roughly 90% of CD8), which suggests that memory was broadly maintained. FACS-sorted repertoires could contain abundant contaminating clonotypes from the bulk population, so computational filtering was required. The secondary T-cell response was weaker than the primary response but faster, peaking on day 5 instead of day 15. A small fraction of clonotypes showed up in both the CD4 and CD8 compartments, probably as a result of convergent recombination. Only a couple of donors were included in the study, so the extent to which the findings can be generalized is limited.

The sample's treatment or condition label, decoded: live attenuated yellow fever vaccine strain. A standard Ficoll-Paque protocol was used to isolate PBMCs from peripheral blood. The RNeasy Micro Kit was used to extract RNA from sorted memory subsets. This clonotype is described as medium-sized (0.01 to 0.1%). Within one base of it there is no much larger clone, and no base qualities were kept. From the cysteine up to the phenylalanine, the CDR3 has a length of 14 residues. The CDR3 DNA has 42 bases and is translated from base 1. V is shortened by 6 bases, J by 8 bases, and the region joining them spans 17 bases. The reads were generated on an Illumina NovaSeq 6000. TCR cDNA was synthesized by 5'RACE template switching, through which a universal primer site and unique molecular identifiers were introduced. Priming of cDNA synthesis was performed from both the TCR alpha and TCR beta constant segments. Two PCR steps were used to amplify libraries, with sample barcodes and sequencing adapters being added in the second step. Libraries were sequenced on Illumina HiSeq 2500 (2x100 bp) or NovaSeq (2x150 bp). The original methods were these. Reads were demultiplexed and collapsed into UMI consensus sequences with MIGEC, and V(D)J alignment was performed with MiXCR. Using edgeR on replicate PBMC samples, clonotypes were called vaccine-responding if FDR was below 0.01 and the log2 fold change was above 5 up to day 15. Each bulk clonotype was labeled CD4 or CD8 based on which sequenced repertoire, CD4 or CD8, contained the clonotype at higher abundance. Clonotype frequencies in memory subsets were weighted by FACS-sorted cell numbers to estimate each clone's distribution across memory phenotypes. TCRdb reworked the public reads: Q25 trimming with fastp, MiXCR clone assembly, productive beta chains retained. Every CDR3 protein is listed once, alongside the most common genes and DNA of its rows. In this record, the V and J calls reflect TCRdb's handling and not the investigators' own analysis. A total of 15,000 or so distinct CDR3 sequences appear in this sample, approximately 6.8% of them only once. The ten largest clones represent under 2% of the sample.

The sequence was obtained from a man aged 18 to 29 who received the YFV17D yellow fever vaccine. The specimen comprised PBMCs, either bulk or a sorted T-cell subset (CD4+, CD8+, memory, or dextramer-sorted; not recorded which), sampled on the day of the yellow fever booster vaccination. The chain joins TRBV12-3 or TRBV12-4 to TRBJ2-1, with the D segment identity uncertain. The CDR3 amino acid sequence is: CASSPRFQPDEQFF. The nucleotides are TGTGCCAGCAGCCCCAGGTTCCAGCCCGATGAGCAGTTCTTC.